This TCR beta chain was captured in a study of blood T cells in healthy people across ages. Study-level background: Roughly one uniquely barcoded beta molecule per two T cells was captured. The study's findings and limits: Nothing was known about donor CMV status, and this possibly confounded expanded clonotype changes.

Primers used in a second PCR of about 6 to 11 cycles were a sample-barcoded 5' primer and a J-beta primer mix. Each sample provided no less than 2.5 million CDR3-containing paired-end reads. TCRdb called the 5' RACE reads again in MiXCR, with one record for every CDR3 protein. The sample includes about 680,000 distinct CDR3 sequences, around 48% of them seen just once. Each donor was a healthy Caucasian individual from Russia, aged roughly 6 to 90. This CDR3 region has 15 residues. Germline V gives CDR1 LGHNA, CDR2 YSLEER. For this clonotype: Antigen: not known.

This receptor was obtained from a woman aged 55-69 years in good health. The sequenced sample consisted of blood. The chain uses TRBV4-3 and TRBJ2-1, with D tentatively TRBD1 or TRBD2 (5 bases each). The J call may be wrong; the DNA end is better matched by TRBJ2-7. The CDR3 sequence: CASSRSGTIHNEQYF. The DNA for the CDR3 is TGCGCCAGCAGCCGCAGTGGGACCATCCACAATGAGCAGTACTTC.